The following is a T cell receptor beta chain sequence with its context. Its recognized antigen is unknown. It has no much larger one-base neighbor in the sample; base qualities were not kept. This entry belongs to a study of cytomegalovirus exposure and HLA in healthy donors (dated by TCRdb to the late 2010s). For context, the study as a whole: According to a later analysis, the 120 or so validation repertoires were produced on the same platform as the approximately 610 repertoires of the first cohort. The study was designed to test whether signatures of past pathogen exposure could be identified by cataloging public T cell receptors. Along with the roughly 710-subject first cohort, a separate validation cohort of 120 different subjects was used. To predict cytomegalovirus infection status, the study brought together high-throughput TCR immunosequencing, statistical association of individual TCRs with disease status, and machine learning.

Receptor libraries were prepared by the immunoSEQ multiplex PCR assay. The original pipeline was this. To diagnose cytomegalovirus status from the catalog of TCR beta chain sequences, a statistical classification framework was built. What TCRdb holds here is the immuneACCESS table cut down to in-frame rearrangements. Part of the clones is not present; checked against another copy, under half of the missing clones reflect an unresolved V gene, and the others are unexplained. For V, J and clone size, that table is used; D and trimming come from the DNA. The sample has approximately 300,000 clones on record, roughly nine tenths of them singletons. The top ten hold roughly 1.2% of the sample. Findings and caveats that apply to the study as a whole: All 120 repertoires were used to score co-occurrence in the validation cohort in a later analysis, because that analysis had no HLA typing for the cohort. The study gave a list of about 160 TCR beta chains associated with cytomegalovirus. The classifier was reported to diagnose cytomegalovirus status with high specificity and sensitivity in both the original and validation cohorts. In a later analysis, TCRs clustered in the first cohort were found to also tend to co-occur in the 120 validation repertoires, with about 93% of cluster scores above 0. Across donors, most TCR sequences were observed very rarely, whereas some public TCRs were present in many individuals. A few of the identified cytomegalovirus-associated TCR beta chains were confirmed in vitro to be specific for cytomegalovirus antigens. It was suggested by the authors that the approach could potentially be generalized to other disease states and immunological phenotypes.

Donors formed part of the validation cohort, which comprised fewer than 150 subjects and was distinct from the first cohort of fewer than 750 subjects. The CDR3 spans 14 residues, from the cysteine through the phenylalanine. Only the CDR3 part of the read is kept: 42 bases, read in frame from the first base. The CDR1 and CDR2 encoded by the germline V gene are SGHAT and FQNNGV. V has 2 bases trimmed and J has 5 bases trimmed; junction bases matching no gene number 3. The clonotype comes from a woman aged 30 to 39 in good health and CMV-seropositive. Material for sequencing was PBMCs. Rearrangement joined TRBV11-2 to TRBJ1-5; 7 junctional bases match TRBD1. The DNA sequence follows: TGTGCCAGCAGCTTATACGACAGGGATCAGCCCCAGCATTTT. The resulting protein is CASSLYDRDQPQHF.